Listed below are T cell receptor beta chains from one sample, sequenced in a study of blood T cell repertoires in COVID-19. Clones were sequenced by immunoSEQ multiplex PCR, and TCRdb holds only the in-frame ones, with some missing. Of some 110,000 clones in the sample, about four fifths were seen once. Sequenced: peripheral blood. These receptors all stem from an elderly man with acute or convalescent COVID-19. Both conserved end residues are part of each CDR3. A row's size may be missing; if present it is once, few, many or a size class.

V gene: TRBV30
CDR3 length: 16
J gene: TRBJ2-7
clone size: NA
CDR3 protein: CAWSPWTRDRSYEQYF

V gene: TRBV18
CDR3 length: 15
J gene: TRBJ1-3
clone size: NA
CDR3 protein: CASSQTGSSGNTIYF

V gene: TRBV9
CDR3 length: 13
J gene: TRBJ1-1
clone size: NA
CDR3 protein: CASSAGTGAEAFF

V gene: TRBV7-6
CDR3 length: 15
J gene: TRBJ1-6
clone size: NA
CDR3 protein: CASSASGQPNSPLHF

V gene: TRBV5-6
CDR3 length: 16
J gene: TRBJ2-7
clone size: NA
CDR3 protein: CASSLVPSSTSYEQYF

V gene: TRBV28
CDR3 length: 14
J gene: TRBJ2-2
clone size: NA
CDR3 protein: CASRTSGNTGELFF

V gene: TRBV2
CDR3 length: 12
J gene: TRBJ1-3
clone size: once
CDR3 protein: CASMSSGNTIYF

V gene: TRBV28
CDR3 length: 15
J gene: TRBJ1-1
clone size: once
CDR3 protein: CASSRPGQGATEAFF

V gene: TRBV11-1
CDR3 length: 16
J gene: TRBJ2-2
clone size: NA
CDR3 protein: CASSLVRVKSAGELFF

V gene: TRBV18
CDR3 length: 15
J gene: TRBJ2-5
clone size: NA
CDR3 protein: CASSLPGTLKETQYF

V gene: TRBV5-1
CDR3 length: 16
J gene: TRBJ1-3
clone size: NA
CDR3 protein: CASSNGQGPSGNTIYF

V gene: TRBV2
CDR3 length: 15
J gene: TRBJ1-4
clone size: NA
CDR3 protein: CASTRQGATNEKLFF

V gene: TRBV5-1
CDR3 length: 15
J gene: TRBJ2-1
clone size: few
CDR3 protein: CASSLAQGYYNEQFF

V gene: TRBV2
CDR3 length: 14
J gene: TRBJ1-2
clone size: NA
CDR3 protein: CASRGQGSYYGYTF

V gene: TRBV14
CDR3 length: 17
J gene: TRBJ2-1
clone size: NA
CDR3 protein: CASSRRRVAGEPGEQFF

V gene: TRBV29-1
CDR3 length: 12
J gene: TRBJ2-7
clone size: NA
CDR3 protein: CSVTRDLYEQYF

V gene: TRBV28
CDR3 length: 16
J gene: TRBJ1-4
clone size: NA
CDR3 protein: CASSLASGQAHEKLFF

V gene: TRBV28
CDR3 length: 15
J gene: TRBJ1-5
clone size: NA
CDR3 protein: CASSSRTGADQPQHF

V gene: TRBV5-1
CDR3 length: 17
J gene: TRBJ2-2
clone size: NA
CDR3 protein: CASSLSRGLTNTGELFF

V gene: TRBV15
CDR3 length: 17
J gene: TRBJ1-4
clone size: once
CDR3 protein: CATSSRDRGLTNEKLFF

V gene: TRBV7-2
CDR3 length: 16
J gene: TRBJ2-1
clone size: NA
CDR3 protein: CASSLGEDREFDEQFF

V gene: TRBV9
CDR3 length: 18
J gene: TRBJ2-2
clone size: NA
CDR3 protein: CASSVAVELAVNTGELFF

V gene: TRBV5-1
CDR3 length: 15
J gene: TRBJ2-1
clone size: NA
CDR3 protein: CASSLAPSGRNEQFF

V gene: TRBV27
CDR3 length: 16
J gene: TRBJ1-1
clone size: once
CDR3 protein: CASRMDRGPLNTEAFF

V gene: TRBV11-2
CDR3 length: 14
J gene: TRBJ2-7
clone size: NA
CDR3 protein: CASTDLRTGVEQYF

V gene: TRBV27
CDR3 length: 18
J gene: TRBJ2-7
clone size: few
CDR3 protein: CASSLREPLGHLRVGQYF